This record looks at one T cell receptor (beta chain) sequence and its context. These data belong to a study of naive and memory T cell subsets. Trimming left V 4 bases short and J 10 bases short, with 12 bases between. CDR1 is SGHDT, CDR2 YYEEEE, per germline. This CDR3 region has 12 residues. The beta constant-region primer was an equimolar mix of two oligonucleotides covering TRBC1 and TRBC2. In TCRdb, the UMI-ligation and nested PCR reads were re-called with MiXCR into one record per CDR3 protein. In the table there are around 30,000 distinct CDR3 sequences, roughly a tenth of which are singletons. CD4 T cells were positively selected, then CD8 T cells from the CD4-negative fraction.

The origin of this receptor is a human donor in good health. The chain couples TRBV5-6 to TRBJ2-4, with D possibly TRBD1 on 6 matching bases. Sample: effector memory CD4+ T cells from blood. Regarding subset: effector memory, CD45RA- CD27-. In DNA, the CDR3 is TGTGCCAGCAGCAAACCACAGGGTATTCAGTACTTC. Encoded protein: CASSKPQGIQYF.